This T cell receptor beta chain was recovered during a study of T-cell reconstitution after alpha-beta-depleted transplantation in children. Preparation of the TCRbeta library was carried out with unique molecular identifiers. MiXCR, applied by TCRdb to the PCR reads, yields one record per CDR3 protein. The sample carries fewer than 550,000 distinct CDR3 sequences, about a tenth recorded once. The CDR3 contains 14 residues. The junction had 9 bases not matched to a gene; V was cut back by 10 bases and J by 2 bases. CDR1 is ENHRY and CDR2 is SYGVKD in the germline V gene. The sample holds a few counts of this clonotype.

The source was PBMCs from the stem cell graft donor, collected from the stem cell graft. The chain combines TRBV10-3 with TRBJ2-3; 7 bases line up with TRBD1. The receptor comes from a human donor who donated a stem cell graft to a child with acute myeloid leukemia. Written as DNA, the CDR3 is TGTGCCACGGAGACAGGGCGATACACAGATACGCAGTATTTT. The encoded protein is CATETGRYTDTQYF.